The 18 T cell receptor beta chains listed next were all sequenced from one sample in a study of cytomegalovirus exposure and HLA in healthy donors. The PCR ran on 60 Vbeta and 13 Jbeta primers. Sequenced by immunoSEQ multiplex PCR; TCRdb stores in-frame clones only, minus some. The sample has approximately 120,000 clones, 80% to 85% seen once. The sequencing sample was made of PBMCs. Receptor source: a woman aged 25 to 39 in good health and CMV-seronegative.

This chain links TRBV4-1 with TRBJ2-1; D remains unclear. V was pared by 4 bases and J by 2 bases, with 18 bases between. The CDR3 extends over 17 amino acids. The germline V gene encodes CDR1 MGHRA and CDR2 YSYEKL. The CDR3 here is CASSPALLVITYNEQFF. The CDR3 DNA is TGCGCCAGCAGCCCCGCCTTGTTAGTAATCACCTACAATGAGCAGTTCTTC.

DNA of the CDR3: TGTGCCAGCAGTCTTCTTAGCGGGAGAAGGAGCTACAATGAGCAGTTCTTC. Amino acid sequence: CASSLLSGRRSYNEQFF. This chain links TRBV28 with TRBJ2-1, with 9 bases that match TRBD2. This CDR3 region has 17 residues. V dropped 5 bases and J dropped 3; count of bases not matched to a gene: 11. CDR1 MDHEN and CDR2 SYDVKM come from the germline V gene.

The chain carries TRBV5-1 and TRBJ1-4; possibly TRBD1 for D (6 bases). The germline V and J ends were trimmed by 2 bases and 7 bases, with 15 bases remaining between them. Germline CDR1 SGHRS, CDR2 YFSETQ. CDR3 length: 15 amino acids. The CDR3 spells CASSFGKQGGEKLFF. The CDR3 coding sequence is TGCGCCAGCAGCTTTGGCAAACAAGGGGGTGAAAAACTGTTTTTT.

This sequence joins TRBV30 and TRBJ1-1; tentatively, D is TRBD1 (5 bases). The CDR3 totals 15 residues. Trimming stripped 0 bases from V and 5 bases from J, with 16 bases between. Germline assignment: CDR1 GTSNPN and CDR2 SVGIG (reference sequence). The CDR3 spells CAWSVARGQRTEAFF. Written as DNA, the CDR3 is TGTGCCTGGAGTGTAGCGAGAGGACAAAGGACTGAAGCTTTCTTT.

V and J are TRBV4-1 and TRBJ1-1, with 7 nucleotides matching TRBD1. The CDR3 has 16 amino acids. The V gene end was trimmed by 3 bases and the J gene end by 0 bases; junction bases not matched to a gene: 7. Germline CDR1 and CDR2: MGHRA and YSYEKL. CDR3 sequence: CASSHQTGIMNTEAFF. CDR3 DNA: TGCGCCAGCAGCCACCAGACAGGGATCATGAACACTGAAGCTTTCTTT.

The V gene is TRBV4-2, the J gene TRBJ2-3, with 15 bases identical to TRBD2. CDR1 is LGHNA, CDR2 YNFKEQ, per germline. The CDR3 is made up of 19 amino acids. The trim removed 0 bases at V and 3 bases at J, leaving 7 bases unmatched. The chain's CDR3 is CASSQEGGTSGRLTDTQYF. The CDR3 bases are TGTGCCAGCAGCCAAGAGGGGGGGACTAGCGGGAGGTTGACAGATACGCAGTATTTT.

DNA for the CDR3: TGTGCCAGCAGCACCCACCTTATAAGCGGGATTAACACAGATACGCAGTATTTT. It codes for CASSTHLISGINTDTQYF. This chain uses TRBV13 with TRBJ2-3; 7 bases fit TRBD2. CDR1 and CDR2 (germline): PRHDT, FYEKMQ (reference sequence). V lost 5 bases and J lost 2; bases outside the gene matches: 16. The CDR3 is 18 amino acids.

The rearrangement joins TRBV7-2 to TRBJ2-7; perhaps TRBD1 as D (6 bases). Trimming removed 4 bases at V and 3 bases at J, with 10 bases between. Germline loops: CDR1 SGHTA, CDR2 FQGNSA. This CDR3 is built from 13 residues. The CDR3 DNA sequence: TGTGCCAGCAGCTGGCGGACAGACTACGAGCAGTACTTC. Its translation is CASSWRTDYEQYF. Using reference TRBV7-2 and TRBJ2-7 for the parts outside the CDR3, the full variable domain is GAGVSQSPSNKVTEKGKDVELRCDPISGHTALYWYRQSLGQGLEFLIYFQGNSAPDKSGLPSDRFSAERTGGSVSTLTIQRTQQEDSAVYLCASSWRTDYEQYFGPGTRLTVT.

This clone was detected only a few times. The rearrangement uses TRBV6-1 and TRBJ2-1; TRBD2 matches 7 bases. The V gene end was trimmed by 8 bases and the J gene end by 6 bases; junction bases not matched to a gene: 13. This CDR3 has 15 amino acids. Germline V gene sequence: CDR1 MNHNS, CDR2 SASEGT. The CDR3 DNA reads TGTGCCAGCTCCTGGCGGGGGATATTCAGCAATGAGCAGTTCTTC. Amino acids: CASSWRGIFSNEQFF.

This clone was observed a single time. At one boundary the junction diverges from the germline segment, which might be a read error. The chain links TRBV7-9 to TRBJ1-4; D may be TRBD1 (5 bases). Germline V gene lookup returns CDR1 SEHNR and CDR2 FQNEAQ (reference sequence). There are 16 residues in the CDR3. The CDR3: CSSSLDSPGTNEKLFF. In DNA form, the CDR3 reads TGTTCCAGCAGCTTAGATAGTCCAGGGACTAATGAAAAACTGTTTTTT.

The rearrangement links TRBV4-3 to TRBJ2-7; 11 nucleotides line up with TRBD1. The J segment lost 3 bases and the V segment lost 0 bases, leaving 4 bases of the junction unmatched. This CDR3 has 16 amino acids. Per the germline V gene, CDR1 is LGHNA and CDR2 is YSLEER. The CDR3 nucleotides are TGCGCCAGCAGCCAAGATCGAGGGACAGGGGGCTACGAGCAGTACTTC. It codes for CASSQDRGTGGYEQYF.

The rearrangement uses TRBV7-8 and TRBJ2-1; the match to TRBD2 covers 7 bases. CDR1 and CDR2 from the germline V gene are SGHVS and FQNEAQ. J lost 4 bases, V lost 0 bases, and 9 bases had no gene match. The CDR3 runs to 17 residues. CDR3 region: CASSLATAGTRYNEQFF. As DNA, the CDR3 is TGTGCCAGCAGCTTAGCGACAGCGGGAACCCGATACAATGAGCAGTTCTTC.

The J gene is TRBJ2-3, the V gene TRBV7-5; TRBD2 is the table's D call, not checked against the DNA. TRBV7-5 is given as a pseudogene. The CDR3 covers 18 residues. For the CDR3, the DNA is TGTGCCAGAAGCTCGACCGCAGTAGCGGGAGCTTGCACAGATACGCAGTATTTT. Amino acid sequence: CARSSTAVAGACTDTQYF.

The rearrangement joins TRBV21-1 to TRBJ2-7; the D segment call TRBD1 is taken from the table without a DNA check. TRBV21-1 is reported as a pseudogene. The CDR3 consists of 18 residues. DNA of the CDR3: TGTGCCAGCAGCAAAGTTGGGCTTAGGACAGGGGTTCCCTACGAGCAGTACTTC. Translation: CASSKVGLRTGVPYEQYF.

The V and J genes are TRBV25-1 and TRBJ2-7; D possibly corresponds to TRBD2 (6 bases). The germline V gene has CDR1 MGHDK and CDR2 SYGVNS. This CDR3 is 13 amino acids long. Trimming pared 5 bases from V and 0 bases from J, leaving 8 bases between. For the CDR3, the DNA is TGTGCCAGCAGTCCGGACTACTCCTACGAGCAGTACTTC. Residues: CASSPDYSYEQYF.

The chain is built from TRBV27 and TRBJ2-6; 7 bases line up with TRBD1. Germline V gene lookup returns CDR1 MNHEY and CDR2 SMNVEV (reference sequence). This CDR3 spans 15 amino acids. V shed 3 bases and J 4 bases; nucleotides not matched to a gene: 3. The CDR3 reads CASSLGTAGANVLTF. Here the CDR3 DNA reads TGTGCCAGCAGTTTGGGGACAGCCGGGGCCAACGTCCTGACTTTC.

The genes are TRBV7-6 and TRBJ2-1, with D possibly being TRBD2 (6 bases). CDR1 is SGHVS and CDR2 is FNYEAQ in the germline V gene. V lost 2 bases and J 5 bases, leaving 13 bases between the germline ends. The CDR3 has 15 residues. CDR3 region: CASSLFGGTHNEQFF. The CDR3 region has the DNA TGTGCCAGCAGCTTATTTGGAGGGACCCACAATGAGCAGTTCTTC. The full variable domain, with the rest looked up from reference TRBV7-6 and TRBJ2-1, is GAGVSQSPRYKVTKRGQDVALRCDPISGHVSLYWYRQALGQGPEFLTYFNYEAQQDKSGLPNDRFSAERPEGSISTLTIQRTEQRDSAMYRCASSLFGGTHNEQFFGPGTRLTVL.

This clone was seen only once. The CDR3 DNA reads TGTGCCACCAGCAGAGATCAGGGCCCGGATACGCAGTATTTT. This sequence encodes CATSRDQGPDTQYF. The chain employs TRBV15 and TRBJ2-3; tentative D call: TRBD1 (5 bases). V gave up 0 bases and J gave up 6 bases, with 10 bases separating them. Per germline, CDR1 LNHNV and CDR2 YYDKDF (reference sequence). CDR3 length: 14 residues.